These 15 T cell receptor beta chains came from one sample sequenced in a study of T cell responses to AZD1222 COVID-19 vaccine. Some clones are missing from TCRdb's copy, which holds only in-frame ones; the method was immunoSEQ multiplex PCR. The sample holds 95,000 to 100,000 clones; approximately 86% are singletons and the top ten take around 1.5%. Sample: peripheral blood, taken on day 0 of AZD1222 vaccination. The source of these receptors is an adult in good health.

DNA of the CDR3: TGTGCCATCAGTGAGTCTCCGGGTTTTTCTCTCTACGAGCAGTACTTC. Translation: CAISESPGFSLYEQYF. The chain recombines TRBV10-3 with TRBJ2-7; the D is unclear. Trimming removed 0 bases from V and 3 bases from J, with 15 bases in between. Germline V CDR1 and CDR2: ENHRY, SYGVKD. The CDR3 has 16 residues.

The chain couples TRBV24-1 to TRBJ2-1, with a possible D match to TRBD1 (6 bases). Per the germline V gene, CDR1 is KGHDR and CDR2 is SFDVKD. The V end was cut by 0 bases, the J end by 6 bases, with 8 bases between. The CDR3 totals 14 residues. The CDR3 nucleotides read TGTGCCACCAGTGATTTGCGGACAGTCAATGAGCAGTTCTTC. This codes for CATSDLRTVNEQFF.

The chain links TRBV19 to TRBJ2-7; D might be TRBD1 (6 bases). CDR3 length: 14 amino acids. V lost 5 bases, J lost 2 bases, and 13 bases lay in between. Germline values: CDR1 LNHDA, CDR2 SQIVND (reference sequence). CDR3 amino acids: CASSSQTGAYEQYF. Written as DNA, the CDR3 is TGTGCCAGTAGTTCCCAGACAGGTGCCTACGAGCAGTACTTC.

The rearrangement uses TRBV7-2 and TRBJ1-4; D gene uncertain. Germline values: CDR1 SGHTA, CDR2 FQGNSA. The CDR3 sequence is 13 residues long. V was cut by 5 bases and J by 6 bases, with 10 bases left in between. DNA for the CDR3: TGTGCCAGCAGCGGGCGTCCGGATGAAAAACTGTTTTTT. It encodes CASSGRPDEKLFF.

This chain uses TRBV28 with TRBJ2-2, with D unclear. CDR3 size: 14 residues. The V gene's germline CDR1 is MDHEN and CDR2 SYDVKM. Trimming removed 5 bases from V and 3 bases from J, with 10 bases in between. The DNA for the CDR3 is TGTGCCAGCAGTCCTATTGAGGACACCGGGGAGCTGTTTTTT. This codes for CASSPIEDTGELFF.

This rearrangement joins TRBV4-2 to TRBJ2-3; 11 bases match TRBD2. J gave up 4 bases and V 0 bases, and 0 bases lay outside the gene matches. The length of the CDR3 is 15 residues. CDR1 is LGHNA and CDR2 is YNFKEQ in the germline V gene. The CDR3 DNA reads TGTGCCAGCAGCCAAGAACTAGCGGGAGCAGATACGCAGTATTTT. It translates to CASSQELAGADTQYF.

The chain combines TRBV27 with TRBJ1-1; 7 bases match TRBD1. The CDR3 runs 16 residues. Germline V CDR1 and CDR2: MNHEY, SMNVEV (reference sequence). Losses at the gene ends were 2 bases for V and 0 bases for J; bases not matched to a gene: 6. CDR3 sequence reads: CASSLLQTGMNTEAFF. For the CDR3, the DNA is TGTGCCAGCAGTTTACTTCAGACAGGGATGAACACTGAAGCTTTCTTT.

The CDR3 here is CASSLTGGFSGANVLTF. CDR3 in DNA: TGTGCCAGCAGCTTGACAGGGGGTTTCTCTGGGGCCAACGTCCTGACTTTC. The V gene is TRBV7-6, the J gene TRBJ2-6, with 9 positions matching TRBD1. Looked up from germline, CDR1 is SGHVS and CDR2 is FNYEAQ. J lost 0 bases, V lost 3 bases, and 3 bases had no gene match. The CDR3 is 17 residues long. The full variable domain, in which reference TRBV7-6 and TRBJ2-6 provide the parts outside the CDR3, is GAGVSQSPRYKVTKRGQDVALRCDPISGHVSLYWYRQALGQGPEFLTYFNYEAQQDKSGLPNDRFSAERPEGSISTLTIQRTEQRDSAMYRCASSLTGGFSGANVLTFGAGSRLTVL.

The J gene is TRBJ1-6, the V gene TRBV11-2; D is possibly TRBD1 (6 bases). Germline CDR1 reads SGHAT; CDR2 reads FQNNGV. CDR3 length: 14 amino acids. V dropped 4 bases and J dropped 7 bases, with 11 bases sitting between them. The CDR3 is CASSWTQGNSPLHF. In DNA form, the CDR3 reads TGTGCCAGCAGCTGGACACAGGGAAATTCACCCCTCCACTTT.

V usage is TRBV9 and J usage is TRBJ1-1; the D gene is possibly TRBD1 (5 bases). Per germline, CDR1 SGDLS and CDR2 YYNGEE. Trimming stripped 6 bases from V and 3 bases from J, with 18 bases between. This CDR3 spans 15 amino acids. The CDR3 loop is CASTLGEGRDTEAFF. CDR3 nucleotide sequence: TGTGCCAGCACCCTAGGGGAGGGAAGGGACACTGAAGCTTTCTTT.

This chain links TRBV14 with TRBJ2-5, with 12 nucleotides matching TRBD2. This CDR3 contains 17 residues. The junction had 6 bases not matched to a gene; V was cut back by 0 bases and J by 4 bases. Germline assignment: CDR1 SGHDN and CDR2 FVKESK. The CDR3 is CASSQDPGLAGRETQYF. In nucleotides, the CDR3 is TGTGCCAGCAGCCAAGACCCAGGACTAGCGGGAAGAGAGACCCAGTACTTC.

This rearrangement joins TRBV4-2 to TRBJ2-1; unclear D gene. Trimming pared 0 bases from V and 0 bases from J, leaving 3 bases between. The CDR3 length is 14 residues. Germline V gives CDR1 LGHNA, CDR2 YNFKEQ. The CDR3 DNA is TGTGCCAGCAGCCAAGATTTCTCCTACAATGAGCAGTTCTTC. This translates into CASSQDFSYNEQFF.

V and J are TRBV5-1 and TRBJ2-2; 9 bases line up with TRBD1. Germline lookup yields CDR1 SGHRS and CDR2 YFSETQ. Trimming removed 6 bases from V and 1 base from J; junction bases left unmatched: 10. The CDR3 is 17 residues long. The CDR3 nucleotides read TGCGCCAGCACCCAATTAAAGACAGGGGGGAACACCGGGGAGCTGTTTTTT. As protein: CASTQLKTGGNTGELFF.

This clone was seen only a few times. The CDR3: CASSQDSSGANVLTF. The CDR3 coding sequence is TGTGCCAGCAGCCAGGACAGCTCTGGGGCCAACGTCCTGACTTTC. This rearrangement joins TRBV7-2 to TRBJ2-6, with D tentatively TRBD1 (6 bases). Trimming took off 5 bases at V and 0 bases at J, with 8 bases between the two ends. This CDR3 region has 15 residues. Germline lookup yields CDR1 SGHTA and CDR2 FQGNSA. The full variable domain, with the rest looked up from reference TRBV7-2 and TRBJ2-6, is GAGVSQSPSNKVTEKGKDVELRCDPISGHTALYWYRQSLGQGLEFLIYFQGNSAPDKSGLPSDRFSAERTGGSVSTLTIQRTQQEDSAVYLCASSQDSSGANVLTFGAGSRLTVL.

Remarks on this clone: Other DNA sequences of this sample code for an identical CDR3. The rearrangement links TRBV11-2 to TRBJ1-2; the match to TRBD1 covers 10 bases. CDR1 and CDR2 (germline): SGHAT, FQNNGV. CDR3 length equals 15 residues. Trimming at V came to 1 base and at J to 5 bases, leaving 4 bases not matched to a gene. For the CDR3, the DNA is TGTGCCAGCAGCTTAGCCCGGGACAGGGGTTATGGCTACACCTTC. This gives the protein CASSLARDRGYGYTF.